Below, 18 T cell receptor beta chains from the same sample are listed, as sequenced in a study of T cells in Graves' hyperthyroidism and ophthalmopathy. Amplification of TCR beta CDR3 regions was performed using RNA transcripts as template. HTBI primers drove first-round RT-PCR of the TCR CDR3. TCRdb recomputed calls from the multiplex PCR reads with MiXCR, one row per CDR3 protein. The data contain 280,000 or so distinct CDR3 sequences, 13% to 15% of them singletons. Sequencing was carried out using blood. All receptors derive from a woman in her forties or fifties with Graves' hyperthyroidism that later progressed to Graves' ophthalmopathy.

A few counts support this clonotype. The V call is TRBV30, the J call TRBJ2-7; 9 bases are a match to TRBD2. V shed 5 bases and J 4 bases; nucleotides not matched to a gene: 3. The CDR3 extends over 12 amino acids. Germline CDR1 GTSNPN, CDR2 SVGIG (reference sequence). CDR3 protein: CAWEREEYEQYF. In DNA, the CDR3 is TGTGCCTGGGAGCGGGAGGAGTACGAGCAGTACTTC.

The chain carries TRBV7-3 and TRBJ2-1; 8 nucleotides align to TRBD2. Germline-derived CDR1 and CDR2 are SGHTA and FQGTGA. The J segment lost 12 bases and the V segment lost 6 bases, leaving 7 bases of the junction unmatched. The CDR3 contains 12 residues. The CDR3 loop is CASRFTGGPQFF. CDR3 DNA: TGTGCCAGCAGATTTACGGGAGGGCCGCAGTTCTTC.

This sequence joins TRBV19 and TRBJ2-3; 7 bases line up with TRBD1. Trimming took 6 bases from V and 5 from J; bases not matched to a gene: 11. There are 15 residues in the CDR3. Germline V gene sequence: CDR1 LNHDA, CDR2 SQIVND (reference sequence). This chain's CDR3 is CASRYRGGSVDTQYF. CDR3 DNA: TGTGCCAGTAGGTACAGGGGTGGAAGTGTAGATACGCAGTATTTT.

This clonotype has ten or more counts. The J gene is TRBJ2-1, the V gene TRBV20-1; D gene uncertain. Trimming stripped 4 bases from V and 0 bases from J, with 16 bases between. There are 16 residues in the CDR3. The germline gives CDR1 DFQATT, CDR2 SNEGSKA (reference sequence). The CDR3 protein is CSATSYDSSSYNEQFF. CDR3 DNA sequence: TGCAGTGCTACCTCATACGACTCGAGCTCCTACAATGAGCAGTTCTTC.

This clonotype was seen only a few times. The V gene is TRBV20-1, the J gene TRBJ1-2, with 8 bases that match TRBD1. Germline V lookup: CDR1 DFQATT, CDR2 SNEGSKA (reference sequence). The CDR3 covers 16 residues. The trim removed 1 base at V and 6 bases at J, leaving 13 bases unmatched. This chain's CDR3 is CSARVRGETGVNGYTF. The CDR3, as DNA: TGCAGTGCTAGAGTCCGGGGGGAGACAGGGGTTAATGGCTACACCTTC.

This clonotype was seen many times. The V and J genes are TRBV11-2 and TRBJ1-1; D gene unclear. Germline-derived CDR1 and CDR2 are SGHAT and FQNNGV. CDR3 length: 11 residues. Trimming took 2 bases from V and 6 from J, leaving 4 bases between them. CDR3 residues: CASSLRSEAFF. The CDR3 DNA follows: TGTGCCAGCAGCTTAAGGTCTGAAGCTTTCTTT.

This clonotype has just one count. One end of the junction varies from germline; a read error may be responsible. V and J are TRBV6-5 and TRBJ2-7, with a possible D match to TRBD1 (6 bases). Germline CDR1 reads MNHEY; CDR2 reads SVGAGI. The CDR3 spans 17 residues. CDR3 protein: CASSYSLTGRLVNEQHF. The CDR3 bases are TGTGCCAGCAGTTACTCCTTAACAGGGCGACTCGTCAACGAGCAGCACTTC.

On this clonotype itself: This sequence may be a read error, since a much larger clone differs from it by one base. This chain links TRBV4-1 with TRBJ1-1; D remains ambiguous. This CDR3 comprises 14 residues. Between the trimmed V and J ends, which lost 0 bases and 12 bases, there was a span of 17 bases. The germline V gene encodes CDR1 MGHRA and CDR2 YSYEKL. The CDR3 coding sequence is TGCGCCAGCAGCCAAGATCCGTCTCAGTCATTGACTTTCTTT. It encodes CASSQDPSQSLTFF.

This clonotype was counted only a few times. A much bigger clone sits one base away, suggesting this may be a read error. The chain employs TRBV12-3 or TRBV12-4 and TRBJ2-1; D gene unclear. The CDR3 covers 15 residues. CDR3 loop: CASSFSRTPANERFF. The DNA of the CDR3 is TGTGCCAGCAGTTTCTCCCGGACGCCGGCCAATGAGCGGTTCTTC.

This clonotype appeared many times. V usage is TRBV6-1 and J usage is TRBJ2-1; TRBD2 matches at 11 bases. With 4 bases clipped from V and 8 bases from J, the junction kept 1 base outside the gene matches. The V gene's germline CDR1 is MNHNS and CDR2 SASEGT. CDR3 size: 13 residues. CDR3: CASSVLAGDEQFF. DNA of the CDR3: TGTGCCAGCAGTGTACTAGCGGGAGATGAGCAGTTCTTC.

This clonotype occurred a few times. This chain connects TRBV27 to TRBJ2-5, with 7 nucleotides matching TRBD2. Per the germline V gene, CDR1 is MNHEY and CDR2 is SMNVEV (reference sequence). The CDR3 runs 14 residues. V gave up 3 bases and J gave up 5 bases; unmatched junction bases: 6. The CDR3 loop is CASSFRLASETQYF. The CDR3 coding sequence is TGTGCCAGCAGTTTTCGACTAGCCAGTGAGACCCAGTACTTC.

This clonotype was observed a few times. The chain joins TRBV6-1 to TRBJ1-3, with TRBD1 matching over 7 bases. Trimming took 6 bases from V and 4 from J; bases not matched to a gene: 12. Germline lookup yields CDR1 MNHNS and CDR2 SASEGT. This CDR3 spans 16 amino acids. The chain's CDR3 is CASSLTDRASGNTIYF. DNA of the CDR3: TGTGCCAGCAGCCTGACAGACAGGGCGTCGGGAAACACCATATATTTT.

This clonotype was recorded at least ten times. The gene calls are TRBV27 and TRBJ2-1, with D possibly being TRBD2 (7 bases). The CDR3 consists of 16 residues. V lost 6 bases and J lost 2, with 17 bases in between. Germline CDR1 and CDR2: MNHEY and SMNVEV (reference sequence). The CDR3 loop is CASRRTAGTTYNEQFF. The CDR3 bases are TGTGCCAGCAGACGGACAGCGGGGACAACCTACAATGAGCAGTTCTTC.

This clonotype was seen many times. The J gene is TRBJ2-7, the V gene TRBV7-3; weak D call: TRBD1 (6 bases). The CDR3 covers 13 residues. Germline V CDR1 and CDR2: SGHTA, FQGTGA. Trimming stripped 5 bases from V and 3 bases from J, with 11 bases between. CDR3 region: CASSPGDGYEQYF. CDR3 sequence (DNA): TGTGCCAGCAGCCCAGGGGACGGCTACGAGCAGTACTTC.

This clonotype came up a few times. This chain joins TRBV7-9 and TRBJ1-1; D gene uncertain. Per germline, CDR1 SEHNR and CDR2 FQNEAQ (reference sequence). CDR3 length: 13 amino acids. Trimming left V 5 bases short and J 5 bases short, with 12 bases between. CDR3 DNA: TGTGCCAGCAGCGGTGGGTTGGGGACTGAAGCTTTCTTT. It codes for CASSGGLGTEAFF.

This clonotype was observed a few times. The chain is built from TRBV11-2 and TRBJ2-2; D uncertain. Germline CDR1 reads SGHAT; CDR2 reads FQNNGV. V was cut by 0 bases and J by 5 bases, with 7 bases left in between. This CDR3 comprises 14 residues. The CDR3 sequence: CASSLDLGTGELFF. CDR3 nucleotides: TGTGCCAGCAGCTTAGATCTGGGTACCGGGGAGCTGTTTTTT.

This clonotype was seen at least ten times. The CDR3 bases are TGTGCCACCAAGACAGATGCGTATGATTCACCCCTCCACTTT. Protein product: CATKTDAYDSPLHF. The chain joins TRBV2 to TRBJ1-6; TRBD1 might be the D (5 bases). Germline CDR1 and CDR2: SNHLY and FYNNEI. The V end was cut by 10 bases, the J end by 8 bases, with 18 bases between. The CDR3 loop spans 14 amino acids. The full variable domain, rest sourced from reference TRBV2 and TRBJ1-6, is EPEVTQTPSHQVTQMGQEVILRCVPISNHLYFYWYRQILGQKVEFLVSFYNNEISEKSEIFDDQFSVERPDGSNFTLKIRSTKLEDSAMYFCATKTDAYDSPLHFGNGTRLTVT.

This clonotype was picked up many times. In DNA, the CDR3 is TGCGCCAGCAGTCGCGGGACAGGGGAAGCTTTCTTT. Encoded protein: CASSRGTGEAFF. The chain carries TRBV5-1 and TRBJ1-1; 9 bases agree with TRBD1. Germline-derived CDR1 and CDR2 are SGHRS and YFSETQ. The ends lost 5 bases at V and 8 bases at J; junction bases unmatched: 4. This CDR3 has 12 residues.